One sample yielded the 13 T cell receptor beta chains listed below, sequenced in a study of type 1 regulatory T cells. Antigens of these TCRs are unknown. TCRdb redid the calling of the reads with MiXCR, one entry per CDR3 protein. The sample has 55,000 to 65,000 distinct CDR3 sequences; less than 70% are singletons. The sample comprised cultured non-Tr1 T cells, either the whole culture or a sorted T cell fraction (not recorded which). These receptors were obtained from a human donor in good health.

The rearrangement links TRBV12-3 or TRBV12-4 to TRBJ2-7; 11 bases fit TRBD1. V lost 3 bases to trimming and J lost 7 bases; unmatched junction nucleotides: 5. The CDR3 extends over 14 amino acids. CDR3 in DNA: TGTGCCAGCAGTTTGGGGACAGGGGGTAGTGAGCAGTACTTC. Translation: CASSLGTGGSEQYF.

The count of this clonotype is one. This sequence joins TRBV4-2 and TRBJ2-3, with D unresolved. Trimming took 0 bases from V and 0 from J, leaving 4 bases between them. Germline CDR1 reads LGHNA; CDR2 reads YNFKEQ. CDR3 size: 14 residues. CDR3 in DNA: TGTGCCAGCAGCCAAGAGGGCAGCACAGATACGCAGTATTTT. Translating it yields CASSQEGSTDTQYF.

V is TRBV5-1 and J is TRBJ1-6; TRBD1 matches at 10 bases. The length of the CDR3 is 15 residues. The ends lost 3 bases at V and 6 bases at J; junction bases unmatched: 3. Germline assignment: CDR1 SGHRS and CDR2 YFSETQ. DNA of the CDR3: TGCGCCAGCAGCTGGGGACAGGGGCCTAATTCACCCCTCCACTTT. Translating gives CASSWGQGPNSPLHF.

The chain employs TRBV12-3 or TRBV12-4 and TRBJ2-2; 9 bases fit TRBD1. The trim removed 6 bases at V and 4 bases at J, leaving 6 bases unmatched. This CDR3 comprises 15 residues. CDR3 bases: TGTGCCAGCAGCCCGACAGGGGGTGTCACCGGGGAGCTGTTTTTT. It yields the protein CASSPTGGVTGELFF.

This clonotype was counted a single time. The chain couples TRBV27 to TRBJ1-5; TRBD1 is a possible D gene (6 bases). The CDR3 sequence is 15 residues long. Germline assignment: CDR1 MNHEY and CDR2 SMNVEV (reference sequence). V lost 8 bases, J lost 3 bases, and 17 bases lay in between. The CDR3 reads CASSSIGGPNQPQHF. The DNA for the CDR3 is TGTGCCAGCTCTTCGATCGGGGGGCCCAATCAGCCCCAGCATTTT.

The genes are TRBV12-3 or TRBV12-4 and TRBJ2-7; 8 positions agree with TRBD1. The ends lost 4 bases at V and 9 bases at J; junction bases unmatched: 14. The CDR3 sequence is 15 residues long. The CDR3 region has the DNA TGTGCCAGCAGTTCCAGTGGGACAGGATTCTTGGGGCAGTACTTC. Translating it yields CASSSSGTGFLGQYF.

The chain carries TRBV20-1 and TRBJ2-3; either TRBD1 or TRBD2 may supply D (5 bases each). The CDR3 is 14 residues long. The V gene lost 5 bases and the J gene lost 8 bases, with 20 bases spanning the gap. Germline V lookup: CDR1 DFQATT, CDR2 SNEGSKA (reference sequence). The CDR3 region is CSARRDGLTSTQYF. For the CDR3, the DNA is TGCAGTGCTCGTCGGGACGGCCTAACTAGTACGCAGTATTTT.

A few counts support this clonotype. The genes are TRBV7-9 and TRBJ2-5, with a possible D match to TRBD2 (5 bases). V lost 2 bases, J lost 1 base, and 8 bases lay in between. The CDR3 is 14 amino acids. Germline V CDR1 and CDR2: SEHNR, FQNEAQ (reference sequence). CDR3 loop: CASSLSTSQETQYF. The DNA of the CDR3 is TGTGCCAGCAGCTTAAGCACTAGCCAAGAGACCCAGTACTTC.

This clonotype was recorded a few times. The genes are TRBV30 and TRBJ2-7; D remains unclear. The CDR3 is 13 residues long. CDR1 GTSNPN and CDR2 SVGIG come from the germline V gene (reference sequence). Trimming stripped 0 bases from V and 2 bases from J, with 8 bases between. CDR3 loop: CAWSVPFTYEQYF. In DNA, the CDR3 is TGTGCCTGGAGTGTACCCTTCACCTACGAGCAGTACTTC.

The chain recombines TRBV20-1 with TRBJ1-5; TRBD1 matches at 7 bases. The trim removed 0 bases at V and 1 base at J, leaving 9 bases unmatched. Germline assignment: CDR1 DFQATT and CDR2 SNEGSKA (reference sequence). The CDR3 length is 17 residues. CDR3 nucleotides: TGCAGTGCTAGAGATAAGGGACAGCTTGGGAGCAATCAGCCCCAGCATTTT. Amino acid sequence: CSARDKGQLGSNQPQHF.

V is TRBV9 and J is TRBJ2-6; D gene ambiguous. CDR3 length: 12 amino acids. Germline CDR1 reads SGDLS; CDR2 reads YYNGEE. The V end was cut by 5 bases, the J end by 2 bases, with 2 bases between. In DNA, the CDR3 is TGTGCCAGCAGTCCTGGGGCCAACGTCCTGACTTTC. Its protein is CASSPGANVLTF.

The rearrangement joins TRBV19 to TRBJ1-5, with unresolved D. CDR3 length: 14 residues. The ends were cut back, 7 bases at V and 2 bases at J, with 12 bases in the middle. Germline V gene sequence: CDR1 LNHDA, CDR2 SQIVND (reference sequence). This chain's CDR3 is CASNRPGGNQPQHF. The DNA for the CDR3 is TGTGCCAGTAACCGGCCCGGGGGCAATCAGCCCCAGCATTTT.

This clonotype was observed a few times. The gene calls are TRBV6-5 and TRBJ2-7; tentatively, D is TRBD1 (5 bases). The germline CDR1 and CDR2 sequences are MNHEY and SVGAGI. V dropped 6 bases and J dropped 7 bases, with 16 bases sitting between them. The length of the CDR3 is 13 residues. This CDR3 reads CASRRGFVGEQYF. CDR3 nucleotide sequence: TGTGCCAGCAGAAGGGGATTTGTGGGGGAGCAGTACTTC.